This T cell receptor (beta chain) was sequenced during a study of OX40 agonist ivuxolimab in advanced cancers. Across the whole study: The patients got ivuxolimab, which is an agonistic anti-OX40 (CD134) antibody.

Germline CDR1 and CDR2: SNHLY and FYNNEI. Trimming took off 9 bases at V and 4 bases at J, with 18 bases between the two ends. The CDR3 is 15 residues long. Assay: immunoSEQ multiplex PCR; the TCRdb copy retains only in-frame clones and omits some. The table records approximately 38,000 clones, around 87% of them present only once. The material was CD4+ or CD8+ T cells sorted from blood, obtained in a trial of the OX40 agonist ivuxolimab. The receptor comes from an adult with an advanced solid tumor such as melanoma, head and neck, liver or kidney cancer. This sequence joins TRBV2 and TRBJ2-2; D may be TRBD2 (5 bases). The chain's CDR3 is CARRRIPLATGELFF. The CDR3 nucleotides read TGTGCCAGGAGGAGGATCCCTCTCGCCACCGGGGAGCTGTTTTTT.